Below, one T cell receptor beta chain is given with its context. The record originates from a study of blood T cell repertoires in COVID-19. Only in-frame clones appear in the TCRdb table, and some are missing; sequencing was by immunoSEQ multiplex PCR. This sample has some 400,000 clones, with around 92% found just once. The CDR3 length is 15 residues. The V and J ends lost 9 bases and 9 bases, in that order; junction bases with no gene match: 14. CDR1 is KGHDR, CDR2 SFDVKD, per germline. The origin of this receptor is a woman between 25 and 40 years old who had recovered from COVID-19. Sequenced sample: PBMCs or T cells enriched from blood (not recorded which). The chain is built from TRBV24-1 and TRBJ2-1; 9 positions agree with TRBD2. The CDR3 DNA is TGTGCCACCTCCAAAGGGCTAGCGGGGTTCCCTGAGCAGTTCTTC. Protein: CATSKGLAGFPEQFF.